This T cell receptor (beta chain) was sequenced in a study of control samples from healthy donors and cancer patients (TCRdb year 2020). CDR1 and CDR2 are read off the germline V gene as SGHVS and FNYEAQ. Counted from cysteine to phenylalanine, this CDR3 has 17 amino acids. Only the CDR3 DNA is retained, 51 bases long and in frame from the first base. V lost 0 bases and J lost 9 bases; the stretch between them is 21 bases long. In regard to this clone: Its antigen is currently not known. Nothing much larger sits one base from this clone, and base qualities are not available.

Libraries were built with the immunoSEQ multiplex PCR assay. TCRdb's version of the immuneACCESS table is confined to in-frame rearrangements and falls short of the full clone set. An unresolved V gene accounts for under half of the shortfall where checked; the remainder is of unknown origin. The sample yields approximately 100,000 clones; around nine tenths were counted once. The top ten hold under 20% of the sample. Sequenced sample: blood. This sequence was found in a woman aged 45-65 years in good health. The chain was built from TRBV7-6 and TRBJ2-1; TRBD2 is a possible D gene, resting on 5 matching bases. The CDR3 protein sequence reads: CASSLAKDEGFDGEQFF. The DNA reads TGTGCCAGCAGCTTAGCCAAGGATGAGGGATTCGACGGTGAGCAGTTCTTC. Extended through the reference TRBV7-6 and TRBJ2-1 proteins, this CDR3 yields the full variable domain: GAGVSQSPRYKVTKRGQDVALRCDPISGHVSLYWYRQALGQGPEFLTYFNYEAQQDKSGLPNDRFSAERPEGSISTLTIQRTEQRDSAMYRCASSLAKDEGFDGEQFFGPGTRLTVL.